This TCR beta chain was recorded in a study of cytomegalovirus exposure and HLA in healthy donors. On this clone itself: Its target is unknown.

Produced via immunoSEQ multiplex PCR; TCRdb's table is partial and in-frame only. Of roughly 56,000 clones in the sample, about 92% are singletons; the top ten hold about 1%. This CDR3 is built from 15 residues. V dropped 6 bases and J dropped 6; count of bases not matched to a gene: 14. Germline values: CDR1 MDHEN, CDR2 SYDVKM. Study results and caveats: Using the classifier, cytomegalovirus status was reportedly diagnosed with high specificity and sensitivity.

The clonotype originates from a man between 18 and 29 years old in good health and CMV-seronegative. The chain combines TRBV28 with TRBJ2-7; 7 nucleotides agree with TRBD1. Sequencing input: PBMCs. CDR3 coding DNA: TGTGCCAGCAGCCCCCTCGACAGGGATGCCGGCGAGCAGTACTTC. Amino acids: CASSPLDRDAGEQYF.